This T cell receptor (beta chain) came from a study of beta chain features in type 1 diabetes. About the research overall: Examination of sorted cells across all samples involved more than 85,000,000 cells. Study-level results: There was a possibility that cDNA sequencing over-represented cells with high TCR expression. Shortening that was moderate but significant affected the TCRB CDR3s of Type 1 diabetes patients in all four CD4+ subsets.

Expressed TCRB transcripts were sequenced because the isolated RNA had all been reverse transcribed beforehand. Sequenced by immunoSEQ multiplex PCR; TCRdb stores in-frame clones only, minus some. The data hold about 160,000 clones, with less than 9.5% observed a single time. This clone was counted between two and nine times. Its antigen is as yet unknown. The receptor was derived from a woman in her late teens or twenties in good health. The sequenced material came from central memory CD4+ T cells from blood.

The CDR3 spells CAISEYAATEAFF. CDR3 DNA: TGTGCCATCAGTGAGTACGCGGCCACTGAAGCTTTCTTT. The chain recombines TRBV10-3 with TRBJ1-1; D remains unclear. CDR1 is ENHRY, CDR2 SYGVKD, per germline. This CDR3 contains 13 residues. V was clipped by 1 base and J by 4 bases, with 7 bases between them.